These T cell receptor beta chains were read from a single sample in a study of OX40 agonist ivuxolimab in advanced cancers. This table comes from immunoSEQ multiplex PCR, and its TCRdb copy is limited to in-frame clones, with some not included. The sample includes about 69,000 clones, around 89% of them seen just once. The sample consisted of CD4+ or CD8+ T cells sorted from blood, taken in a trial of the OX40 agonist ivuxolimab. The receptor source for this set is an adult with an advanced solid tumor such as melanoma, head and neck, liver or kidney cancer. Both conserved end residues are part of each CDR3. D genes are given only for firm matches. Where a row states a size, it is once, few, many or the class of an expanded clone; other rows omit it.

CDR3aa: CASSLGTSGGANNEQFF
CDR3nt: TGCGCCAGCAGCCTGGGGACTAGCGGGGGAGCGAACAATGAGCAGTTCTTC
abundance: .
j_gene: TRBJ2-1
len: 17
d_gene: TRBD2
v_gene: TRBV4-1

CDR3aa: CAIQEGGTGELFF
CDR3nt: TGTGCCATCCAGGAGGGGGGTACCGGGGAGCTGTTTTTT
abundance: once
j_gene: TRBJ2-2
len: 13
d_gene: .
v_gene: TRBV6-6

CDR3aa: CASSLARLQETQYF
CDR3nt: TGTGCCAGCAGCTTAGCGCGCCTCCAAGAGACCCAGTACTTC
abundance: .
j_gene: TRBJ2-5
len: 14
d_gene: .
v_gene: TRBV7-2

CDR3aa: CASSLGTSGSNEQFF
CDR3nt: TGTGCCAGCAGCTTGGGGACTAGCGGGAGTAATGAGCAGTTCTTC
abundance: .
j_gene: TRBJ2-1
len: 15
d_gene: TRBD2
v_gene: TRBV7-2

CDR3aa: CATGLAGVSYNEQFF
CDR3nt: TGTGCCACGGGACTAGCGGGAGTCTCCTACAATGAGCAGTTCTTC
abundance: .
j_gene: TRBJ2-1
len: 15
d_gene: TRBD2
v_gene: TRBV10-3

CDR3aa: CASSAGVYNEQFF
CDR3nt: TGTGCCAGCAGCGCTGGAGTATACAATGAGCAGTTCTTC
abundance: .
j_gene: TRBJ2-1
len: 13
d_gene: .
v_gene: TRBV9

CDR3aa: CASSRNIGREGYYNEQFF
CDR3nt: TGTGCCAGCAGCCGAAATATAGGGCGGGAGGGATACTACAATGAGCAGTTCTTC
abundance: .
j_gene: TRBJ2-1
len: 18
d_gene: TRBD2
v_gene: TRBV7-8

CDR3aa: CASSFTGYETQYF
CDR3nt: TGTGCCAGCAGCTTTACTGGGTATGAGACCCAGTACTTC
abundance: .
j_gene: TRBJ2-5
len: 13
d_gene: .
v_gene: TRBV11-2

CDR3aa: CASSLNRETQYF
CDR3nt: TGTGCCAGCAGCTTAAATCGGGAGACCCAGTACTTC
abundance: once
j_gene: TRBJ2-5
len: 12
d_gene: .
v_gene: TRBV7-6

CDR3aa: CATRSVRAGNTIYF
CDR3nt: TGTGCCACCAGGTCTGTGAGAGCAGGAAACACCATATATTTT
abundance: .
j_gene: TRBJ1-3
len: 14
d_gene: .
v_gene: TRBV15

CDR3aa: CASSTGTSNTGELFF
CDR3nt: TGTGCCAGCAGCACCGGGACTTCTAACACCGGGGAGCTGTTTTTT
abundance: few
j_gene: TRBJ2-2
len: 15
d_gene: .
v_gene: TRBV9

CDR3aa: CASSQDAVAGVAEQFF
CDR3nt: TGCGCCAGCAGCCAAGATGCGGTAGCGGGAGTTGCTGAGCAGTTCTTC
abundance: .
j_gene: TRBJ2-1
len: 16
d_gene: TRBD2
v_gene: TRBV4-3

CDR3aa: CASSFQGGTHEQFF
CDR3nt: TGTGCCAGCAGCTTCCAGGGAGGGACGCATGAGCAGTTCTTC
abundance: .
j_gene: TRBJ2-1
len: 14
d_gene: TRBD2
v_gene: TRBV7-8

CDR3aa: CASSLAGGSGGYEQFF
CDR3nt: TGTGCCAGCAGCTTAGCGGGGGGTAGCGGCGGCTATGAGCAGTTCTTC
abundance: .
j_gene: TRBJ2-1
len: 16
d_gene: .
v_gene: TRBV7-2

CDR3aa: CSVGPEEGGETQYF
CDR3nt: TGCAGCGTTGGCCCAGAAGAGGGGGGGGAGACCCAGTACTTC
abundance: .
j_gene: TRBJ2-5
len: 14
d_gene: .
v_gene: TRBV29-1

CDR3aa: CATSMGLNTEAFF
CDR3nt: TGTGCCACCAGCATGGGATTGAACACTGAAGCTTTCTTT
abundance: .
j_gene: TRBJ1-1
len: 13
d_gene: .
v_gene: TRBV15

CDR3aa: CAWSAGKGASPLHF
CDR3nt: TGTGCCTGGAGCGCGGGCAAGGGCGCCTCACCCCTCCACTTT
abundance: .
j_gene: TRBJ1-6
len: 14
d_gene: .
v_gene: TRBV30

CDR3aa: CASSLAGSEKLFF
CDR3nt: TGTGCCAGCAGCTTAGCGGGGTCTGAAAAACTGTTTTTT
abundance: .
j_gene: TRBJ1-4
len: 13
d_gene: .
v_gene: TRBV7-9

CDR3aa: CASSLGSVGGSDTQYF
CDR3nt: TGCGCCAGCAGCTTGGGGTCGGTCGGGGGGTCAGATACGCAGTATTTT
abundance: .
j_gene: TRBJ2-3
len: 16
d_gene: TRBD2
v_gene: TRBV5-1

CDR3aa: CASKAGTSGGYEQYF
CDR3nt: TGTGCCAGCAAGGCCGGGACTAGCGGTGGTTACGAGCAGTACTTC
abundance: .
j_gene: TRBJ2-7
len: 15
d_gene: TRBD2
v_gene: TRBV2

CDR3aa: CASSPTGRGTEAFF
CDR3nt: TGTGCCAGCAGTCCGACAGGAAGGGGCACTGAAGCTTTCTTT
abundance: .
j_gene: TRBJ1-1
len: 14
d_gene: .
v_gene: TRBV27

CDR3aa: CASIPGGLRTGELFF
CDR3nt: TGTGCCAGCATCCCAGGGGGGTTACGTACCGGGGAGCTGTTTTTT
abundance: .
j_gene: TRBJ2-2
len: 15
d_gene: .
v_gene: TRBV7-2

CDR3aa: CASSLGGRNEQYF
CDR3nt: TGTGCCAGCAGCTTGGGGGGACGAAACGAGCAGTACTTC
abundance: .
j_gene: TRBJ2-7
len: 13
d_gene: .
v_gene: TRBV7-3

CDR3aa: CASSLGQAYGYTF
CDR3nt: TGTGCCAGCAGTCTCGGACAAGCCTATGGCTACACCTTC
abundance: .
j_gene: TRBJ1-2
len: 13
d_gene: .
v_gene: TRBV28

CDR3aa: CASAFYQETQYF
CDR3nt: TGCGCCAGCGCTTTCTACCAAGAGACCCAGTACTTC
abundance: once
j_gene: TRBJ2-5
len: 12
d_gene: .
v_gene: TRBV5-1

CDR3aa: CASSPRFLGDTQYF
CDR3nt: TGTGCCAGCAGCCCAAGGTTTTTGGGAGATACGCAGTATTTT
abundance: .
j_gene: TRBJ2-3
len: 14
d_gene: .
v_gene: TRBV7-2

CDR3aa: CASSLAGGPSNEQFF
CDR3nt: TGTGCCAGCAGCTTAGCGGGAGGCCCCTCCAATGAGCAGTTCTTC
abundance: .
j_gene: TRBJ2-1
len: 15
d_gene: TRBD2
v_gene: TRBV7-3

CDR3aa: CASSIGQGRQPQHF
CDR3nt: TGTGCCAGTAGTATAGGACAGGGGCGTCAGCCCCAGCATTTT
abundance: .
j_gene: TRBJ1-5
len: 14
d_gene: TRBD1
v_gene: TRBV19

CDR3aa: CASSLMLAGVEQFF
CDR3nt: TGTGCCAGCAGTTTAATGCTAGCGGGAGTTGAGCAGTTCTTC
abundance: .
j_gene: TRBJ2-1
len: 14
d_gene: TRBD2
v_gene: TRBV27

CDR3aa: CASRQQETQYF
CDR3nt: TGCGCCAGCAGGCAACAAGAGACCCAGTACTTC
abundance: .
j_gene: TRBJ2-5
len: 11
d_gene: .
v_gene: TRBV5-1

CDR3aa: CASSPDVRSEAFF
CDR3nt: TGTGCCAGCAGCCCGGATGTCCGGAGTGAAGCTTTCTTT
abundance: few
j_gene: TRBJ1-1
len: 13
d_gene: .
v_gene: TRBV5-4

CDR3aa: CASSLEPTHGYTF
CDR3nt: TGTGCCAGCAGCTTAGAACCGACCCATGGCTACACCTTC
abundance: .
j_gene: TRBJ1-2
len: 13
d_gene: .
v_gene: TRBV11-3

CDR3aa: CASSLLRGVSTDTQYF
CDR3nt: TGTGCCAGTAGTCTCCTCAGGGGGGTTAGCACAGATACGCAGTATTTT
abundance: .
j_gene: TRBJ2-3
len: 16
d_gene: .
v_gene: TRBV19

CDR3aa: CAWSVRSGYTF
CDR3nt: TGTGCCTGGAGTGTACGGTCCGGCTACACCTTC
abundance: .
j_gene: TRBJ1-2
len: 11
d_gene: .
v_gene: TRBV30

CDR3aa: CATTGTRNEGGEKLFF
CDR3nt: TGTGCCACAACCGGGACAAGGAATGAGGGTGGTGAAAAACTGTTTTTT
abundance: once
j_gene: TRBJ1-4
len: 16
d_gene: .
v_gene: TRBV19

CDR3aa: CTSSRAREVQAEQYF
CDR3nt: TGCACCAGCAGCCGAGCCCGGGAGGTCCAGGCCGAGCAGTACTTC
abundance: .
j_gene: TRBJ2-7
len: 15
d_gene: .
v_gene: TRBV1

CDR3aa: CASSQGTSGYNEQFF
CDR3nt: TGCGCCAGCAGCCAAGGGACTAGCGGTTACAATGAGCAGTTCTTC
abundance: .
j_gene: TRBJ2-1
len: 15
d_gene: TRBD2
v_gene: TRBV4-3

CDR3aa: CASSQTGSTDTQYF
CDR3nt: TGTGCTAGCAGCCAGACAGGTTCCACAGATACGCAGTATTTT
abundance: .
j_gene: TRBJ2-3
len: 14
d_gene: .
v_gene: TRBV7-7

CDR3aa: CASSALASGATDTQYF
CDR3nt: TGTGCCAGCAGTGCCTTAGCTAGCGGGGCCACAGATACGCAGTATTTT
abundance: .
j_gene: TRBJ2-3
len: 16
d_gene: TRBD2
v_gene: TRBV6-1

CDR3aa: CASSPHRDQPQHF
CDR3nt: TGTGCCAGCTCACCTCACAGGGATCAGCCCCAGCATTTT
abundance: .
j_gene: TRBJ1-5
len: 13
d_gene: .
v_gene: TRBV18

CDR3aa: CAWSVAGQGLVGNNEQFF
CDR3nt: TGTGCCTGGAGTGTAGCGGGACAGGGCCTGGTGGGAAACAATGAGCAGTTCTTC
abundance: .
j_gene: TRBJ2-1
len: 18
d_gene: TRBD1
v_gene: TRBV30

CDR3aa: CASSFQSGGSSPLHF
CDR3nt: TGTGCCAGCAGCTTCCAATCAGGGGGCAGTTCACCCCTCCACTTT
abundance: .
j_gene: TRBJ1-6
len: 15
d_gene: TRBD1
v_gene: TRBV13

CDR3aa: CASSPYVGGAAAEQYF
CDR3nt: TGTGCCAGCTCACCATATGTCGGGGGGGCGGCGGCCGAGCAGTACTTC
abundance: .
j_gene: TRBJ2-7
len: 16
d_gene: TRBD2
v_gene: TRBV18

CDR3aa: CASSRGGRTEAFF
CDR3nt: TGTGCCAGCAGCCGGGGGGGAAGAACTGAAGCTTTCTTT
abundance: .
j_gene: TRBJ1-1
len: 13
d_gene: .
v_gene: TRBV11-3

CDR3aa: CASSHPRGVSGNTIYF
CDR3nt: TGTGCCAGCAGCCACCCGCGAGGGGTATCTGGAAACACCATATATTTT
abundance: .
j_gene: TRBJ1-3
len: 16
d_gene: .
v_gene: TRBV7-6

CDR3aa: CASRLGQGTYEQYF
CDR3nt: TGCGCCAGCAGACTGGGACAGGGTACCTACGAGCAGTACTTC
abundance: .
j_gene: TRBJ2-7
len: 14
d_gene: TRBD1
v_gene: TRBV10-2